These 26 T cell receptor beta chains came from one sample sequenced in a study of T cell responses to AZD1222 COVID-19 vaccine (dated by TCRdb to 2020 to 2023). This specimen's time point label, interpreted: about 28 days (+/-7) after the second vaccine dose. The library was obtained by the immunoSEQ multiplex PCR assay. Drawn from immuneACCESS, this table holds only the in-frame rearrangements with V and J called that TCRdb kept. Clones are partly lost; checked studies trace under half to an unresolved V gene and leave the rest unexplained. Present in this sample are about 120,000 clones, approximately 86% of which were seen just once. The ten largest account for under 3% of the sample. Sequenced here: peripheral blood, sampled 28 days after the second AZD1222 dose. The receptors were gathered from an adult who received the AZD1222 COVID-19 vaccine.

The CDR3 reads CAWSAAGRAPQHF. The CDR3 bases are TGTGCCTGGAGTGCCGCAGGGAGGGCGCCCCAGCATTTT. The chain has TRBV30 and TRBJ1-5; a weak D match, TRBD1 (5 bases). V was shortened by 1 base and J by 9 bases, with 13 bases between the two germline ends. Germline lookup yields CDR1 GTSNPN and CDR2 SVGIG (reference sequence). This CDR3 region has 13 residues. Supplemented by reference TRBV30 and TRBJ1-5, the full variable domain reads SQTIHQWPATLVQPVGSPLSLECTVEGTSNPNLYWYRQAAGRGLQLLFYSVGIGQISSEVPQNLSASRPQDRQFILSSKKLLLSDSGFYLCAWSAAGRAPQHFGDGTRLSIL.

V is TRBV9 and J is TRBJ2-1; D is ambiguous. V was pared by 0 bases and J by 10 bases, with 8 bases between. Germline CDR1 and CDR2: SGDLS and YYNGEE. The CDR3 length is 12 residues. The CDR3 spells CASSVDPTEQFF. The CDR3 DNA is TGTGCCAGCAGCGTAGACCCCACCGAGCAGTTCTTC.

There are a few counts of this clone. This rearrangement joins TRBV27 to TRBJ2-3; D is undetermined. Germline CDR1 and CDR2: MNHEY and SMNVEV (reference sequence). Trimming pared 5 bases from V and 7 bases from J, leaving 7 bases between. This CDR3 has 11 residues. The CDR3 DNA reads TGTGCCAGCAGTGTCATGAATACGCAGTATTTT. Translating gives CASSVMNTQYF.

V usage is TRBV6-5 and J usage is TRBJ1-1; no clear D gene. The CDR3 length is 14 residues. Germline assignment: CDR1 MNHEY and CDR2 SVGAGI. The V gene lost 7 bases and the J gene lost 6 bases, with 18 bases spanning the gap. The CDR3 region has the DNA TGTGCCAGCACCGCTAGAGGGAGAGGTCCTGAAGCTTTCTTT. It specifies CASTARGRGPEAFF.

The CDR3, as DNA: TGTGCCAGCAGCCATCTAGCGCATGAGCAGTTCTTC. It encodes CASSHLAHEQFF. The genes are TRBV7-9 and TRBJ2-1; D might be TRBD2 (6 bases). CDR3 size: 12 residues. With 5 bases removed from V and 8 bases from J, the gap between germline ends came to 10 bases. Germline-derived CDR1 and CDR2 are SEHNR and FQNEAQ (reference sequence).

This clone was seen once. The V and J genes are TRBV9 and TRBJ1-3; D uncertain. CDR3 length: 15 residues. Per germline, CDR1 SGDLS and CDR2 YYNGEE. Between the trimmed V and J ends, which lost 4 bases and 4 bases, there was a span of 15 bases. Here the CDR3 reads CASSRFGEEGNTIYF. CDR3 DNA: TGTGCCAGCAGCAGATTCGGGGAAGAAGGAAACACCATATATTTT.

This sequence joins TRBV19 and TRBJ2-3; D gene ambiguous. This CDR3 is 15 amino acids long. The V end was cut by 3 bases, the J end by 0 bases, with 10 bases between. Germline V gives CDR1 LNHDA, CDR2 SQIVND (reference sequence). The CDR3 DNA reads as TGTGCCAGTAGTATCTCGGCAGAAAGCACAGATACGCAGTATTTT. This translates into CASSISAESTDTQYF.

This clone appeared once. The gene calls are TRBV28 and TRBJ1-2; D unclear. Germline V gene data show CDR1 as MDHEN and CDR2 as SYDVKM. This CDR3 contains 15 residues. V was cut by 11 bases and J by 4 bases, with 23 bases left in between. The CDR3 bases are TGTGCCTCCTCCCCCGGGTCAACAGAATTCTATGGCTACACCTTC. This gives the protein CASSPGSTEFYGYTF.

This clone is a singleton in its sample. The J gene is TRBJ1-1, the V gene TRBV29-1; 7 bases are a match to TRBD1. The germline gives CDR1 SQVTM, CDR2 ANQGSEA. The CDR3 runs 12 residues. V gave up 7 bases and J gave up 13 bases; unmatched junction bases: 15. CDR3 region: CSARGQVPEFFF. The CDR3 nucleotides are TGCAGCGCTAGAGGACAGGTCCCAGAATTTTTCTTT.

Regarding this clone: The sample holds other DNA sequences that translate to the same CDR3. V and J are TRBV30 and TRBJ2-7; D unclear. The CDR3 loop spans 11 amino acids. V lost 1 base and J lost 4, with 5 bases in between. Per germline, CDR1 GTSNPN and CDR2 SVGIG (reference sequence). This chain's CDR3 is CAWSGQYEQYF. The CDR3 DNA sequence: TGTGCCTGGAGTGGGCAGTACGAGCAGTACTTC.

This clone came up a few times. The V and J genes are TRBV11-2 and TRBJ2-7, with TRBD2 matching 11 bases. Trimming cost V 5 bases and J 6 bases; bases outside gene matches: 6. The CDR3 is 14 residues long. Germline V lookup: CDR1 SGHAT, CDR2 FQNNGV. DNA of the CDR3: TGTGCCAGCAGCACCGGGACTAGCGGATCCGAGCAGTACTTC. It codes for CASSTGTSGSEQYF.

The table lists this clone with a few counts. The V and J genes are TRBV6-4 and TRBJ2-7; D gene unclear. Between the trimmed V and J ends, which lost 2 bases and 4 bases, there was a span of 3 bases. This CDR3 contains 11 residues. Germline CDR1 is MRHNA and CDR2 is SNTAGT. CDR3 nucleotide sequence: TGTGCCAGCAGTGACAGGTACGAGCAGTACTTC. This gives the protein CASSDRYEQYF.

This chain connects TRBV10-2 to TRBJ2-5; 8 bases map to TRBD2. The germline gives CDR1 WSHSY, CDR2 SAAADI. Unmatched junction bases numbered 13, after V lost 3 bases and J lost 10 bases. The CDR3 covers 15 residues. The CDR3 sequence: CASSEPGLGASSQYF. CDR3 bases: TGCGCCAGCAGTGAACCGGGACTAGGGGCTAGCAGCCAGTACTTC.

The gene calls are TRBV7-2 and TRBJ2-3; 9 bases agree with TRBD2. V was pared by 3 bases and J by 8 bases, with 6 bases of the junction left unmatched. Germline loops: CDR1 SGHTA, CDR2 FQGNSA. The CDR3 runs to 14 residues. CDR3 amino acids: CASSFRTSVVTQYF. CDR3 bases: TGTGCCAGCAGCTTCCGGACTAGCGTAGTTACGCAGTATTTT.

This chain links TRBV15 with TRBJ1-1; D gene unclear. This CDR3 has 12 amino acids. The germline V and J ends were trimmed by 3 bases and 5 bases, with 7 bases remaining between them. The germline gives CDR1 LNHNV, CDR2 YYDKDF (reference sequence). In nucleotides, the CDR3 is TGTGCCACCAGCAGGGGTACAACTGAAGCTTTCTTT. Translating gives CATSRGTTEAFF.

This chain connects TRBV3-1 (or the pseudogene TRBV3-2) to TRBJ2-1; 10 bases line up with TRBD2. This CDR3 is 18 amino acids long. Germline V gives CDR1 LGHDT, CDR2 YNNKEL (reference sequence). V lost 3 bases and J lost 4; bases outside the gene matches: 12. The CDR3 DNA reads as TGTGCCAGCAGCCAGCAGCGGGGGGGCACCCTATCTTACAATGAGCAGTTCTTC. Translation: CASSQQRGGTLSYNEQFF.

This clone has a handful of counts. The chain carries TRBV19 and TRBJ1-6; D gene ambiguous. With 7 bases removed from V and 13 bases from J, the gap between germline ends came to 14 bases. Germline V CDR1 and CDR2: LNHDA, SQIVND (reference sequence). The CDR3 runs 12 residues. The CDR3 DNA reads TGTGCCAGTATCGACGGGGTCGGGCCCCTCCACTTT. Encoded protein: CASIDGVGPLHF.

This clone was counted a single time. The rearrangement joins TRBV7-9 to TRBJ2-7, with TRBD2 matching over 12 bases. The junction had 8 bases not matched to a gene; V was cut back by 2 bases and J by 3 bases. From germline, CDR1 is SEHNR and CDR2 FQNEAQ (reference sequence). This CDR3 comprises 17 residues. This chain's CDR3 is CASSLFGLAGLFYEQYF. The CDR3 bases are TGTGCCAGCAGCTTATTCGGACTAGCGGGGTTGTTCTACGAGCAGTACTTC.

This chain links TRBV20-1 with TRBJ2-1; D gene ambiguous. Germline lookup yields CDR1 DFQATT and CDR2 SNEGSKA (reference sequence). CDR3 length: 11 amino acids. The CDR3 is CGLTVYNEQFF. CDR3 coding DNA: TGCGGTTTGACTGTCTACAATGAGCAGTTCTTC.

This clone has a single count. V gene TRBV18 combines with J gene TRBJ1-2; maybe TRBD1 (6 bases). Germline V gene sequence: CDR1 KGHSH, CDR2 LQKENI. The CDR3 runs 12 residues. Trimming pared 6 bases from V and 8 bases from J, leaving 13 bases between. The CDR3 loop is CASSSGDRGYTF. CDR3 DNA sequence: TGTGCCAGCTCCTCAGGGGATAGAGGCTACACCTTC.

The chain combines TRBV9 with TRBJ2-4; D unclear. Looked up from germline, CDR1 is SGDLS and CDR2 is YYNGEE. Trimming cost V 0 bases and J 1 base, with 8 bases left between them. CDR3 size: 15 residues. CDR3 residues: CASSVEGGAKNIQYF. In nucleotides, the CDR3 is TGTGCCAGCAGCGTAGAGGGTGGGGCCAAAAACATTCAGTACTTC. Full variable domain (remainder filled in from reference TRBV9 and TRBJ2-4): DSGVTQTPKHLITATGQRVTLRCSPRSGDLSVYWYQQSLDQGLQFLIQYYNGEERAKGNILERFSAQQFPDLHSELNLSSLELGDSALYFCASSVEGGAKNIQYFGAGTRLSVL.

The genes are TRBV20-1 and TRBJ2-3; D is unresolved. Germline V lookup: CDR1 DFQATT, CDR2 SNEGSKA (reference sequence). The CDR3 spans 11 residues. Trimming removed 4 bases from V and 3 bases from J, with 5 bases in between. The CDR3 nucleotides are TGCAGTGCTACCGGAACAGATACGCAGTATTTT. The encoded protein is CSATGTDTQYF.

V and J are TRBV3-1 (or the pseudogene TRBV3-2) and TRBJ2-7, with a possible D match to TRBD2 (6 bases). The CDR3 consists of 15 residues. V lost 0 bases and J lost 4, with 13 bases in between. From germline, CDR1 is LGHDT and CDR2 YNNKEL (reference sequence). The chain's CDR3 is CASSQEVGGPYEQYF. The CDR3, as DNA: TGTGCCAGCAGCCAAGAGGTGGGGGGACCGTACGAGCAGTACTTC.

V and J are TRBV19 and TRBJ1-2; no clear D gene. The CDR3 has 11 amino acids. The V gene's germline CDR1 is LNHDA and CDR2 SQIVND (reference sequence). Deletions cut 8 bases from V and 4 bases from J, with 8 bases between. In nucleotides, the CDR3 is TGTGCCAGTTACGACGGCTATGGCTACACCTTC. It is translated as CASYDGYGYTF. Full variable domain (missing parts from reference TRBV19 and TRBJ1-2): DGGITQSPKYLFRKEGQNVTLSCEQNLNHDAMYWYRQDPGQGLRLIYYSQIVNDFQKGDIAEGYSVSREKKESFPLTVTSAQKNPTAFYLCASYDGYGYTFGSGTRLTVV.

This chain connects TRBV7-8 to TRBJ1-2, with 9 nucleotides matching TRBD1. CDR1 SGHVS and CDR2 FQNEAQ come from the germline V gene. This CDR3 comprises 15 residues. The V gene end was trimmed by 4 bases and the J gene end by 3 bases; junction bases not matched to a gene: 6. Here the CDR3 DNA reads TGTGCCAGCAGCTCGGGAACAGGGGGCGACTATGGCTACACCTTC. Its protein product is CASSSGTGGDYGYTF.

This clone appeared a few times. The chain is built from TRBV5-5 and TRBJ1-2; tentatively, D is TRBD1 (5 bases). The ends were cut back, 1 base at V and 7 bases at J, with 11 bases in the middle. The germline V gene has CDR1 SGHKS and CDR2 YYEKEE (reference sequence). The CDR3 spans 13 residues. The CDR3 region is CASSLTRASGYTF. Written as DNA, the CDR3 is TGTGCCAGCAGCTTGACCAGGGCAAGTGGCTACACCTTC. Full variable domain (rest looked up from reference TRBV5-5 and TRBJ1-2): DAGVTQSPTHLIKTRGQQVTLRCSPISGHKSVSWYQQVLGQGPQFIFQYYEKEERGRGNFPDRFSARQFPNYSSELNVNALLLGDSALYLCASSLTRASGYTFGSGTRLTVV.